The text below deals with one T cell receptor (beta chain). Its antigen has not been determined. No quality values exist for individual bases; no much larger clone is one base distant. The sample originates from a study of T-cell memory formation after mild COVID-19 (dated by TCRdb to the early 2020s). About the study as a whole: TCR sequence clusters from the two donors were largely donor specific. Two young, previously healthy adult volunteers made up the cohort, one male and one female. T-cell clones expanding and contracting after mild COVID-19 in a couple of donors were tracked by longitudinal TCRalpha and TCRbeta repertoire sequencing.

The paper's findings and limits, for the study overall: SARS-CoV-2 specificity was not confirmed for the second-wave clones peaking on day 37. Some responding clones were detected in pre-infection memory, which suggested that pre-existing cross-reactive memory T cells had joined the SARS-CoV-2 response. Contracting CD4+ clones were found mainly in CM and EM memory subsets, while CD8+ clones were enriched in EMRA. Clones contracting from day 15 to 85 had balanced CD4/CD8 phenotypes, while a second wave expanding from day 15 to 37 was biased towards CD4+. Only a couple of mild cases were covered in the study, and larger cohorts including severe cases with pre-infection samples were considered necessary.

Trimming takes 2 bases from V and 1 base from J, and the germline ends sit 3 bases apart. CDR1 and CDR2, looked up from the germline V gene, are MNHEY and SVGAGI. Inclusive of the bounding cysteine and phenylalanine, the CDR3 is 13 residues long. Only the CDR3 DNA is retained, 39 bases long and in frame from the first base. TCRdb names Illumina NovaSeq 6000 as the instrument used. TCRalpha and TCRbeta cDNA libraries were built by 5'RACE with constant-segment primers, adding sample barcodes and unique molecular identifiers. Trizol reagent was used to extract RNA from every sample. Library amplification was performed in two PCR steps, and a second sample barcode and Illumina TruSeq adapters were introduced in the second step. Sequencing of the libraries was done on an Illumina NovaSeq, producing 2 x 150 bp paired-end reads. The paper's data handling went like this. The reads were demultiplexed and collapsed into UMI-guided consensus sequences using migec v1.2.7. Using mixcr v2.1.11, UMI consensuses were aligned to TRA and TRB V and J templates and then assembled into clonotypes. A clonotype was counted as expanded or contracted only if both edgeR and NoisET called the change significant, with noise models trained on biological replicates. edgeR calls used a false discovery rate-adjusted p below 0.01 and a log2 fold-change threshold of 1. As an exploratory analysis of dynamics, max-normalized trajectories of the 1000 most abundant clonotypes were examined with PCA combined with hierarchical clustering. Separately sequenced CD4+ and CD8+ repertoires were used to assign the CD4 or CD8 phenotype of responding clones. Starting from the raw public reads, TCRdb applied fastp trimming at Q25, assembled clones with MiXCR and retained in-frame beta chains. Identical CDR3 proteins give one entry, which carries the most common genes and DNA. TCRdb, not the original authors, processed these V and J calls. The sample table records about 560,000 distinct CDR3 sequences; about a sixth of these occur just once. Of the sample, around 12% falls within the top ten clones.

PBMCs were isolated by Ficoll-Paque density gradient centrifugation. The rearranged segments are TRBV6-5 and TRBJ2-1; too little of a D gene remains to name it. The TCR comes from an adult woman who had mild COVID-19 (a few samples of this study predate the infection). The sample titles of this study are shuffled in the database, so cell type and time point are left out; the donor was told from shared clones. Source material: PBMCs or a T cell subset sorted from them (not recorded which). The CDR3 loop reads CASSYESYNEQFF. The DNA sequence follows: TGTGCCAGCAGTTACGAATCCTACAATGAGCAGTTCTTC.